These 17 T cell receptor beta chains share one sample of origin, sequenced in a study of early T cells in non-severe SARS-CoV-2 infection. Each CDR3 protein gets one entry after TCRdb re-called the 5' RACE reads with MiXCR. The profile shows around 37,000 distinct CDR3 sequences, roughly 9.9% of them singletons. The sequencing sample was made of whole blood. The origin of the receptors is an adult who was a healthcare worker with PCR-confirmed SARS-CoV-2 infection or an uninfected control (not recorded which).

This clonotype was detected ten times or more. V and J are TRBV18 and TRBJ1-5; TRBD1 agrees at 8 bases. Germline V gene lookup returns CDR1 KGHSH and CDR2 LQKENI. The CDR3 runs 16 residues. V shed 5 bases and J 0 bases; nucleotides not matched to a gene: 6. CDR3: CASSDQGAFSNQPQHF. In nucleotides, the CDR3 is TGTGCCAGCTCAGATCAGGGGGCGTTTAGCAATCAGCCCCAGCATTTT.

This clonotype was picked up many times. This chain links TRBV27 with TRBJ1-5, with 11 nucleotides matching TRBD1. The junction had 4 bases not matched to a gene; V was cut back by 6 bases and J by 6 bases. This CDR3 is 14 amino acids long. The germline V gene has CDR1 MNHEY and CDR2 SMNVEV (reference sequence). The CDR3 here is CASRRTGGTQPQHF. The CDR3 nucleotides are TGTGCCAGCAGGAGGACAGGGGGCACTCAGCCCCAGCATTTT.

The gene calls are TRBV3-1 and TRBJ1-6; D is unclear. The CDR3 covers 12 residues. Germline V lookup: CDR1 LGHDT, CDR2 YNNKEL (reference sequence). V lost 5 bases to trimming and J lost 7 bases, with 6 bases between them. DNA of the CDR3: TGTGCCAGCAGCAGTTTGAATTCACCCCTCCACTTT. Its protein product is CASSSLNSPLHF.

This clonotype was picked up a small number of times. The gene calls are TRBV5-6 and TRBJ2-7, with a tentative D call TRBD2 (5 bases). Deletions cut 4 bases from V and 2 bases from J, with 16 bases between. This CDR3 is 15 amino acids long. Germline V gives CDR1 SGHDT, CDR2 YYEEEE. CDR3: CASSPGIRRAYEQYF. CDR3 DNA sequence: TGTGCCAGCAGCCCGGGAATTCGACGGGCCTACGAGCAGTACTTC.

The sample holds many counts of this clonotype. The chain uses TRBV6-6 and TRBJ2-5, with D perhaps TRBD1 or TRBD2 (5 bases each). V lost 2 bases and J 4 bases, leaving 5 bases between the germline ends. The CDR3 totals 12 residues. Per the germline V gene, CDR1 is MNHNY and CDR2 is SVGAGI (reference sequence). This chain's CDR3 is CASSYGGETQYF. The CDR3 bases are TGTGCCAGCAGTTACGGGGGAGAGACCCAGTACTTC.

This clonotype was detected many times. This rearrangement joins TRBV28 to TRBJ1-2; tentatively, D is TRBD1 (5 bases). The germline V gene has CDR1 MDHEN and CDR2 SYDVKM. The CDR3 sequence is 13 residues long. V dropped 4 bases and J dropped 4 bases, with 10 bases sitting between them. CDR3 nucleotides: TGTGCCAGCAGTTCGGACACGAGCTATGGCTACACCTTC. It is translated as CASSSDTSYGYTF.

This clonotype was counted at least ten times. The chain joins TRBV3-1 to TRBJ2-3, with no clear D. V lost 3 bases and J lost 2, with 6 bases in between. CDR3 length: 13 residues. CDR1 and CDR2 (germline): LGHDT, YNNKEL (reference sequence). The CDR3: CASSHPFTDTQYF. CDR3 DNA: TGTGCCAGCAGCCATCCTTTCACAGATACGCAGTATTTT.

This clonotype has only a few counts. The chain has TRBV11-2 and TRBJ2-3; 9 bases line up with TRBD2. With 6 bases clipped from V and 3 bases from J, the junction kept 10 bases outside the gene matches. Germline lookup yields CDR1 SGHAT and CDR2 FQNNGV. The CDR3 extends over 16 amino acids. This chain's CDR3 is CASSTRGGLLTDTQYF. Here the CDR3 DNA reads TGTGCCAGCAGTACGCGGGGGGGCCTGTTAACAGATACGCAGTATTTT.

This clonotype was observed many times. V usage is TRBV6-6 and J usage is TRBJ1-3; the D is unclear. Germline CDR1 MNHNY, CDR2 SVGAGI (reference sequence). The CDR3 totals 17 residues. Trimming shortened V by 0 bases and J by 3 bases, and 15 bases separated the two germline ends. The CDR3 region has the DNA TGTGCCAGCAGTTACTCGATCCGCGCCAGAAATGGAAACACCATATATTTT. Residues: CASSYSIRARNGNTIYF.

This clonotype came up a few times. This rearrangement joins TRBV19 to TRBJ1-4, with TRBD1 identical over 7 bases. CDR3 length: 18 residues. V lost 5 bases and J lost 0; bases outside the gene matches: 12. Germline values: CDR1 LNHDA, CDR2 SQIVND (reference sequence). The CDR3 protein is CASSLVSTGDPTNEKLFF. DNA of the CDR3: TGTGCCAGTAGTCTAGTATCTACAGGGGACCCAACTAATGAAAAACTGTTTTTT. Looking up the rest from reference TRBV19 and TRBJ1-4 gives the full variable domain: DGGITQSPKYLFRKEGQNVTLSCEQNLNHDAMYWYRQDPGQGLRLIYYSQIVNDFQKGDIAEGYSVSREKKESFPLTVTSAQKNPTAFYLCASSLVSTGDPTNEKLFFGSGTQLSVL.

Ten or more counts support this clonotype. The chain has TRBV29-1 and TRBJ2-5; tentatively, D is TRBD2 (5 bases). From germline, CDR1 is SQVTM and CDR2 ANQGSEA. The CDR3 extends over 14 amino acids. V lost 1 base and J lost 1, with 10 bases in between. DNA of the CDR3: TGCAGCGTTGAAGTCAGCGGCAGCCAAGAGACCCAGTACTTC. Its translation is CSVEVSGSQETQYF.

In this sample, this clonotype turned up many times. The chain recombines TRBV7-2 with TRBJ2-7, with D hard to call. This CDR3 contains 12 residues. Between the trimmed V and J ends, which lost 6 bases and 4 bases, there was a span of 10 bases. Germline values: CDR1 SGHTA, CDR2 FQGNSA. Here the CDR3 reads CASSQERYEQYF. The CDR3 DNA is TGTGCCAGCAGTCAAGAAAGATACGAGCAGTACTTC.

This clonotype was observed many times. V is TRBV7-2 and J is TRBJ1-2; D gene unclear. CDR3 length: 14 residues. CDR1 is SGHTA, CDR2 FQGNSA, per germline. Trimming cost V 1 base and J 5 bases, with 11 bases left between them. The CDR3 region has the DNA TGTGCCAGCAGCTTAGGCAGACTCTCTTATGGCTACACCTTC. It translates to CASSLGRLSYGYTF.

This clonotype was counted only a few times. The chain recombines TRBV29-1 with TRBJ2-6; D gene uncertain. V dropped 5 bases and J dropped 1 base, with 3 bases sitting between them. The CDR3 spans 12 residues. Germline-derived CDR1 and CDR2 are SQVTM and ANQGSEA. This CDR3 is CSVTSGANVLTF. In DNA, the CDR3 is TGCAGCGTTACGTCTGGGGCCAACGTCCTGACTTTC. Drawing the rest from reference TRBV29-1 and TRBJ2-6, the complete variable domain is SAVISQKPSRDICQRGTSLTIQCQVDSQVTMMFWYRQQPGQSLTLIATANQGSEATYESGFVIDKFPISRPNLTFSTLTVSNMSPEDSSIYLCSVTSGANVLTFGAGSRLTVL.

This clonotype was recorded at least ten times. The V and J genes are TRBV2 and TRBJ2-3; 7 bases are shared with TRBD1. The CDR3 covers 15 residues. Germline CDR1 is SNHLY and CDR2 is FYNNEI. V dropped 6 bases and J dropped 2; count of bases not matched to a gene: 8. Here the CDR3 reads CASSQGQMITDTQYF. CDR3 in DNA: TGTGCCAGCAGCCAGGGACAGATGATCACAGATACGCAGTATTTT.

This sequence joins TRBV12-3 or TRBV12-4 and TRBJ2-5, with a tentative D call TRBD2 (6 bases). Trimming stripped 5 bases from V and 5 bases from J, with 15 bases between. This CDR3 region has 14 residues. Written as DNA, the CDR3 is TGTGCCAGCAGTCAATCTCGGGGGAGGGAGACCCAGTACTTC. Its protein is CASSQSRGRETQYF.

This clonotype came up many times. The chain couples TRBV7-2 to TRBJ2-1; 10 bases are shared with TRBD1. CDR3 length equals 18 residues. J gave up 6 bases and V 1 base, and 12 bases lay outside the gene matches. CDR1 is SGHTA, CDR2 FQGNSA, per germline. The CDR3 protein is CASSLVLGGTGVSNEQFF. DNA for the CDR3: TGTGCCAGCAGCTTAGTCCTTGGGGGGACAGGGGTTTCCAATGAGCAGTTCTTC.